This TCR beta chain was retrieved from a study of blood T cell repertoires in COVID-19. Study at large: Donors in the United States, Italy and Spain gave samples during acute or convalescent COVID-19.

In terms of age and location, participants ranged from roughly 18 to 95 years and lived in roughly 22 US areas. Recovered status applied to Cohort 3 donors who had two consecutive negative PCRs. It also applied to those with clearance or with symptom resolution. Under the authors' procedure: Amplification of reference gene primers provided the estimated nucleated cell counts. Some clones are missing from TCRdb's copy, which holds only in-frame ones; the method was immunoSEQ multiplex PCR. V, J and clone size reflect that table, while D and trimming were determined from the DNA. The table records 200,000 to 300,000 clones, roughly 88% of them present only once. With 3 bases clipped from V and 3 bases from J, the junction kept 5 bases outside the gene matches. Germline CDR1 is SGHNT and CDR2 is YENEEA. This CDR3 region has 14 residues.

This receptor was identified in a woman between 50 and 59 years old who had recovered from COVID-19. The specimen was PBMCs or T cells enriched from blood (not recorded which). This chain links TRBV11-3 with TRBJ2-7, with TRBD2 matching 7 bases. The CDR3 region has the DNA TGTGCCAGCAGCTTTACGGGGACTAACTACGAGCAGTACTTC. Its translation: CASSFTGTNYEQYF.